The entry below describes one TCR beta chain. As yet, its antigen is unknown. The CDR3 is made up of 16 amino acids. The germline CDR1 and CDR2 sequences are SGHNT and YYREEE (reference sequence). With V trimmed by 4 bases and J by 3 bases, 10 bases remained unmatched. The data were produced by immunoSEQ multiplex PCR, yet TCRdb's version contains in-frame clones alone and is incomplete. The sample holds about 2,500,000 clones, around nine tenths seen once. The sample comes from a study of shared clonotypes between healthy human individuals. Broader study findings: In having few donors, the study represented limited genetic and exposure-history diversity. Researchers sampled blood only, noting tissue repertoires likely differ. Incompleteness in sorted-subset sequencing, despite large depth, was shown by rarefaction.

The receptor was derived from a young man in good health. The sequenced sample was naive CD4+ T cells sorted from blood. Described subset: CD45RA+ positively selected. The chain couples TRBV5-4 to TRBJ2-1; TRBD2 matches at 7 bases. The CDR3 reads CASSEISGLGYNEQFF. CDR3 DNA sequence: TGTGCCAGCAGCGAAATTAGCGGACTAGGCTACAATGAGCAGTTCTTC.